This T cell receptor beta chain was sequenced in a study of blood T cell repertoires in COVID-19. The data were produced by immunoSEQ multiplex PCR, yet TCRdb's version contains in-frame clones alone and is incomplete. The repertoire holds around 40,000 clones, with approximately 85% as singletons. V was clipped by 1 base and J by 6 bases; unmatched bases: 11. The CDR3 is 16 residues long. Germline V gene data show CDR1 as LGHDT and CDR2 as YNNKEL (reference sequence). Sequenced: peripheral blood. The receptor was derived from a human donor in a cohort sampled during active COVID-19. The chain has TRBV3-1 (or the pseudogene TRBV3-2) and TRBJ1-1; 7 bases are shared with TRBD1. CDR3 region: CASSQGMTGQLSEAFF. The CDR3 nucleotides are TGTGCCAGCAGCCAAGGGATGACAGGGCAATTATCTGAAGCTTTCTTT.